Only a few counts were recorded for the clone carrying this T cell receptor (beta chain). Its antigen is currently unknown. This sample is drawn from a study of cytomegalovirus exposure and HLA in healthy donors. Overall study context: Most donors, 80% to 90% of several hundred genotyped, fell in the Caucasian-associated ancestry cluster. The study's findings and limits: Data from an earlier analysis indicated that most TCR beta V segments were productive either about 90% or about 30% of the time. The study put 150 or so TCR beta chains on its list as cytomegalovirus-associated. One variant, a missense change in DCLRE1C, was linked in a later analysis to TCR beta V- and J-gene trimming.

Per the germline V gene, CDR1 is MNHEY and CDR2 is SVGAGI. This CDR3 comprises 16 residues. Trimming removed 0 bases from V and 6 bases from J, with 18 bases in between. The PCR contained 60 Vbeta and 13 Jbeta primers. Method: immunoSEQ multiplex PCR; TCRdb's copy keeps in-frame clones and lacks some. The sample records 150,000 to 180,000 clones, approximately 77% being singletons. The TCR was taken from a man aged 18 to 35 in good health and CMV-seronegative. The gene calls are TRBV6-5 and TRBJ2-7, with a weak D call TRBD2 (6 bases). Material: PBMCs. As DNA, the CDR3 is TGTGCCAGCAGTTACTCTGGCCCGCGGGGCATCCCCGAGCAGTACTTC. Amino acid sequence: CASSYSGPRGIPEQYF.